What follows are 28 T cell receptor beta chains derived from one specimen sequenced in a study of monozygotic twins with inflammatory bowel disease. No DNA is given; TCRdb re-called the 5' RACE reads and lists each CDR3 protein once. Seen in this sample are around 380,000 distinct CDR3 sequences; the ten most common clones hold approximately 2.3%. The sequenced sample was blood. The receptors stem from a human donor with ulcerative colitis or Crohn's disease, or a healthy co-twin of an affected twin (not recorded which).

The chain links TRBV14 to TRBJ2-2. The CDR3 length is 15 residues. Germline CDR1 and CDR2: SGHDN and FVKESK. CDR3 loop: CASSQVTTNTGELFF.

The rearrangement links TRBV4-2 to TRBJ2-5. The CDR3 runs 13 residues. The germline gives CDR1 LGHNA, CDR2 YNFKEQ. CDR3: CASSQDLPGTQYF.

J is TRBJ2-7 and V is TRBV27; without DNA, the TCRdb call of TRBD2 cannot be checked. This CDR3 has 14 amino acids. Germline V gene lookup returns CDR1 MNHEY and CDR2 SMNVEV (reference sequence). The CDR3 loop is CASRTLGLGDEQYF.

The rearrangement links TRBV3-1 to TRBJ2-2; TCRdb lists TRBD2, though no DNA is available to test this call. This CDR3 contains 15 residues. CDR1 and CDR2 (germline): LGHDT, YNNKEL (reference sequence). CDR3 loop: CASSQGASGTGELFF.

The chain carries TRBV27 and TRBJ2-1; TCRdb returns TRBD1, unconfirmable since there is no DNA. The length of the CDR3 is 15 residues. Germline values: CDR1 MNHEY, CDR2 SMNVEV (reference sequence). The CDR3 is CASSLRDGFANEQFF.

The chain links TRBV5-1 to TRBJ2-6; TCRdb's D gene call, TRBD1, goes unchecked for lack of DNA. This CDR3 comprises 19 residues. Germline V lookup: CDR1 SGHRS, CDR2 YFSETQ. This CDR3 reads CASRPPIDRTLSGANVLTF.

This chain uses TRBV5-1 with TRBJ2-3; lacking DNA, the TRBD2 call made by TCRdb goes unchecked. Germline V gene lookup returns CDR1 SGHRS and CDR2 YFSETQ. The CDR3 runs to 15 residues. Here the CDR3 reads CASSLDLAGRDTQYF.

The chain employs TRBV7-2 and TRBJ2-4; checking the TCRdb D call of TRBD1 is not possible without DNA. This CDR3 has 16 residues. Germline values: CDR1 SGHTA, CDR2 FQGNSA. The CDR3 reads CASSPLNGLAKNIQYF.

The chain combines TRBV5-4 with TRBJ2-4; TCRdb's D call, TRBD1, is unchecked because there is no DNA. This CDR3 contains 13 residues. Germline CDR1 SGHNT, CDR2 YYREEE (reference sequence). The CDR3 sequence: CASSHRDQNIQYF.

This chain uses TRBV29-1 with TRBJ2-2. The CDR3 totals 11 residues. Looked up from germline, CDR1 is SQVTM and CDR2 is ANQGSEA. The CDR3 sequence is CSGENTGELFF.

This sequence joins TRBV1 and TRBJ1-2; as DNA is missing, the TRBD1 call by TCRdb cannot be tested. TRBV1 is a recognized pseudogene. The CDR3 consists of 15 residues. The CDR3 sequence is CTSSQGQGANYGYTF.

The CDR3 loop is CASSFLRDSPSTQYF. V is TRBV9 and J is TRBJ2-3; TCRdb gives TRBD2 as the D gene, but with no DNA this cannot be confirmed. The germline gives CDR1 SGDLS, CDR2 YYNGEE. The CDR3 runs 15 residues.

The chain has TRBV7-2 and TRBJ2-3; without DNA, the TCRdb call of TRBD1 cannot be checked. Germline lookup yields CDR1 SGHTA and CDR2 FQGNSA. The CDR3 spans 15 residues. The CDR3 spells CASSLAGGRTDTQYF.

The rearrangement uses TRBV11-2 and TRBJ2-3; the D gene TCRdb calls, TRBD1, cannot be checked with no DNA. The CDR3 has 14 amino acids. Germline CDR1 and CDR2: SGHAT and FQNNGV. The CDR3 here is CASSPQGVTDTQYF.

The chain combines TRBV4-1 with TRBJ2-7; the D gene TCRdb calls, TRBD2, cannot be checked with no DNA. CDR3 length: 18 amino acids. Germline loops: CDR1 MGHRA, CDR2 YSYEKL. CDR3 in amino acids: CASSQGSGRAQDSYEQYF.

The V gene is TRBV9, the J gene TRBJ1-3. The length of the CDR3 is 14 residues. CDR1 is SGDLS, CDR2 YYNGEE, per germline. The CDR3 loop is CASSFGEIGNTIYF.

The chain combines TRBV27 with TRBJ2-5; the TRBD2 assignment by TCRdb is unverifiable without DNA. This CDR3 is 15 amino acids long. CDR1 is MNHEY and CDR2 is SMNVEV in the germline V gene (reference sequence). CDR3 residues: CASSDIGGLGETQYF.

The chain carries TRBV6-5 and TRBJ2-7; without DNA, the TCRdb call of TRBD2 cannot be checked. Germline CDR1 and CDR2: MNHEY and SVGAGI. This CDR3 has 16 residues. The CDR3 region is CASSWVPTSGPYEQYF.

The rearrangement links TRBV7-2 to TRBJ1-1. The CDR3 has 13 residues. Germline loops: CDR1 SGHTA, CDR2 FQGNSA. The CDR3: CASSHTRWTEAFF.

CDR3 residues: CASSPGQGPYEQYF. The chain uses TRBV7-7 and TRBJ2-7; as DNA is missing, the TRBD1 call by TCRdb cannot be tested. This CDR3 region has 14 residues. Germline values: CDR1 SSHAT, CDR2 FNYEAQ (reference sequence). The full variable domain, rest sourced from reference TRBV7-7 and TRBJ2-7, is GAGVSQSPRYKVTKRGQDVTLRCDPISSHATLYWYQQALGQGPEFLTYFNYEAQPDKSGLPSDRFSAERPEGSISTLTIQRTEQRDSAMYRCASSPGQGPYEQYFGPGTRLTVT.

The rearrangement uses TRBV4-3 and TRBJ2-5; with no DNA, the TCRdb D assignment of TRBD1 cannot be verified. Per germline, CDR1 LGHNA and CDR2 YSLEER. The CDR3 consists of 15 residues. The CDR3 spells CASSQGLPGGLTQYF.

J is TRBJ1-6 and V is TRBV20-1; TCRdb returns TRBD1, unconfirmable since there is no DNA. Germline CDR1 reads DFQATT; CDR2 reads SNEGSKA (reference sequence). This CDR3 comprises 15 residues. The CDR3 protein is CSARGGWGQDSPLHF.

The gene calls are TRBV15 and TRBJ2-1. The CDR3 has 14 residues. Germline CDR1 is LNHNV and CDR2 is YYDKDF (reference sequence). CDR3 sequence reads: CATSRELTSDEQFF.

V and J are TRBV23-1 and TRBJ2-7; without DNA, the TCRdb call of TRBD2 cannot be checked. TRBV23-1 is an ORF; its function is uncertain. The CDR3 covers 13 residues. The CDR3 protein is CASGWDGPYEQYF.

The CDR3: CASKEASGGAFNTGELFF. The chain employs TRBV6-1 and TRBJ2-2; the TCRdb D gene call, TRBD2, has no DNA to confirm it. This CDR3 has 18 residues. The germline gives CDR1 MNHNS, CDR2 SASEGT.

The chain links TRBV5-4 to TRBJ1-2. CDR1 and CDR2 (germline): SGHNT, YYREEE (reference sequence). This CDR3 spans 15 amino acids. Here the CDR3 reads CASSLDGSVAGGYTF.

V and J are TRBV12-3 or TRBV12-4 and TRBJ2-1. The CDR3 extends over 14 amino acids. The CDR3 region is CASSTGTAYNEQFF.

The chain is built from TRBV7-7 and TRBJ2-2; lacking DNA, the TRBD2 call made by TCRdb goes unchecked. Germline V gene lookup returns CDR1 SSHAT and CDR2 FNYEAQ (reference sequence). The length of the CDR3 is 16 residues. CDR3 protein: CASSALAGANTGELFF.